Listed below are T cell receptor beta chains from one sample, sequenced in a study of human T cells and chemical hapten exposure. TCRdb itself ran the RACE reads through MiXCR, one entry per CDR3 protein. In the table there are approximately 100,000 distinct CDR3 sequences, roughly 11% of which are singletons. This sample comprised whole blood, obtained in connection with sensitization to the hapten diphenylcyclopropenone (DPC). The source is a woman between 40 and 50 years old with alopecia areata. Some clones in this sample may be carry-over from other donors' samples. Each CDR3 is given with its conserved first and last residue. D genes are given only for firm matches. The size of a clone is reported for some rows only, either as once, few or many, or as a class for expanded clones.

V gene	D gene	clone size	J gene	CDR3 DNA	CDR3 protein
TRBV11-2	-	-	TRBJ1-4	TGTGCCAGCAGCTTAGCGTCAGGAGCACATAATGAAAAACTGTTTTTT	CASSLASGAHNEKLFF
TRBV6-1	TRBD1	-	TRBJ1-5	TGTGCCAGCGAGACAGGGGCGCTGGGCCAGCCCCAGCATTTT	CASETGALGQPQHF
TRBV5-1	-	-	TRBJ1-1	TGCGCCAGCAGCTTGGTGGCAGGTAGCGACACTGAAGCTTTCTTT	CASSLVAGSDTEAFF
TRBV11-2	-	few	TRBJ1-2	TGTGCCAGCAGCTCCACGGGTGGACAGAACTATGGCTACACCTTC	CASSSTGGQNYGYTF
TRBV14	-	many	TRBJ2-3	TGTGCCAGCAGCCAAGATAGAAGCGGCCCGCAGTATTTT	CASSQDRSGPQYF
TRBV28	TRBD2	many	TRBJ2-1	TGTGCCAGCAGTTTAGCGGGAGGCCTAAGCTCCTACAATGAGCAGTTCTTC	CASSLAGGLSSYNEQFF
TRBV10-3	-	few	TRBJ1-6	TGTGCCTCGTCTCGGGACGCCTATAATTCACCCCTCCACTTT	CASSRDAYNSPLHF
TRBV7-9	TRBD1	-	TRBJ1-4	TGTGCCAGCAGCTTAAGCAGGGGGCGCGGAACTAATGAAAAACTGTTTTTT	CASSLSRGRGTNEKLFF
TRBV29-1	-	few	TRBJ1-2	TGCAGCGGAGATGGGCCAGATGGCTACACCTTC	CSGDGPDGYTF
TRBV4-3	-	few	TRBJ1-2	TGCGCCAGCAGCCAAACGCTACAGGGCAGTAATGGCTACACCTTC	CASSQTLQGSNGYTF
TRBV20-1	-	many	TRBJ1-3	TGCAGTGCTAGCCGGCCGGCAGTCTCTGAAAACACCATATATTTT	CSASRPAVSENTIYF
TRBV10-3	TRBD2	-	TRBJ2-3	TGTGCCATCAGTGAGTCGAGTAGCGGGGGAGATACGCAGTATTTT	CAISESSSGGDTQYF
TRBV5-4	-	few	TRBJ2-1	TGTGCCAGCAGCTTGGACAGGGCGTACTACAATGAGCAGTTCTTC	CASSLDRAYYNEQFF
TRBV10-3	TRBD2	few	TRBJ2-3	TGTGCCATCACCGGAGCGGGAGAATCTAATACGCAGTATTTT	CAITGAGESNTQYF
TRBV15	-	-	TRBJ1-2	TGTGCCACCAGCACTCACCAGGGTAATAGTGGCTACACCTTC	CATSTHQGNSGYTF
TRBV6-1	-	-	TRBJ2-7	TGTGCCAGCATCCGTATTCGGGCAGGGAGCTACGAGCAGTACTTC	CASIRIRAGSYEQYF
TRBV7-8	TRBD2	many	TRBJ2-1	TGTGCCAGCAGCTTAGAGGGGACTAGCGGGACCTCATACAATGAGCAGTTCTTC	CASSLEGTSGTSYNEQFF
TRBV24-1	TRBD1	few	TRBJ2-1	TGTGCCACCAGTGATTTCGGCGGTGAGGGGGCCGGGTACAATGAGCAGTTCTTC	CATSDFGGEGAGYNEQFF